The 24 T cell receptor beta chains presented below share a single source sample, sequenced in a study of control samples from healthy donors and cancer patients. The data were produced by immunoSEQ multiplex PCR, yet TCRdb's version contains in-frame clones alone and is incomplete. This sample has roughly 100,000 clones, with 75% to 90% found just once. The sequenced sample was PBMCs. Receptors were obtained from a man aged 55 to 70 with lung cancer.

The chain recombines TRBV7-2 with TRBJ1-4; D unresolved. V lost 5 bases, J lost 15 bases, and 19 bases lay in between. Germline CDR1 reads SGHTA; CDR2 reads FQGNSA. The CDR3 has 13 amino acids. CDR3 coding DNA: TGTGCCAGCAGCCCCGGTTTTACGGGGTTGATGTTTTTT. Its translation is CASSPGFTGLMFF.

This sequence joins TRBV13 and TRBJ1-4, with TRBD1 matching over 7 bases. The germline V gene has CDR1 PRHDT and CDR2 FYEKMQ (reference sequence). The CDR3 runs 14 residues. V was clipped by 5 bases and J by 8 bases; unmatched bases: 8. CDR3 sequence: CASSDRDSNEKLFF. In DNA, the CDR3 is TGTGCCAGCAGCGACCGGGACAGCAACGAAAAACTGTTTTTT.

The genes are TRBV29-1 and TRBJ1-3; maybe TRBD1 (6 bases). CDR1 and CDR2 (germline): SQVTM, ANQGSEA. The CDR3 loop spans 12 amino acids. V was pared by 6 bases and J by 2 bases, with 8 bases between. CDR3 residues: CSVGTPGNTIYF. CDR3 nucleotide sequence: TGCAGCGTCGGGACACCTGGAAACACCATATATTTT. Drawing the rest from reference TRBV29-1 and TRBJ1-3, the complete variable domain is SAVISQKPSRDICQRGTSLTIQCQVDSQVTMMFWYRQQPGQSLTLIATANQGSEATYESGFVIDKFPISRPNLTFSTLTVSNMSPEDSSIYLCSVGTPGNTIYFGEGSWLTVV.

The chain's CDR3 is CASSSGQGVPGELFF. DNA for the CDR3: TGTGCCAGCAGTTCAGGACAGGGAGTGCCCGGGGAGCTGTTTTTT. The chain couples TRBV27 to TRBJ2-2; 8 nucleotides match TRBD1. This CDR3 is 15 amino acids long. The germline V gene has CDR1 MNHEY and CDR2 SMNVEV (reference sequence). Trimming took 4 bases from V and 6 from J; bases not matched to a gene: 7.

The chain is built from TRBV5-1 and TRBJ1-2, with 10 bases lining up with TRBD1. The CDR3 loop spans 15 amino acids. Germline V CDR1 and CDR2: SGHRS, YFSETQ. Trimming cost V 4 bases and J 2 bases; bases outside gene matches: 5. The CDR3 sequence is CASSGGTGVNYGYTF. CDR3 nucleotides: TGCGCCAGCAGCGGCGGGACAGGGGTAAACTATGGCTACACCTTC.

The chain joins TRBV7-9 to TRBJ2-2, with D maybe TRBD2 (6 bases). The CDR3 loop spans 14 amino acids. With 4 bases removed from V and 6 bases from J, the gap between germline ends came to 12 bases. Germline V CDR1 and CDR2: SEHNR, FQNEAQ (reference sequence). CDR3 protein: CASSSSGVPGELFF. CDR3 nucleotide sequence: TGTGCCAGCAGCTCCTCGGGGGTTCCCGGGGAGCTGTTTTTT.

V gene TRBV6-6 combines with J gene TRBJ2-2; tentatively, D is TRBD1 (6 bases). With 6 bases removed from V and 5 bases from J, the gap between germline ends came to 13 bases. The germline CDR1 and CDR2 sequences are MNHNY and SVGAGI (reference sequence). The CDR3 sequence is 14 residues long. Written as DNA, the CDR3 is TGTGCCAGCAGCGAACGAAGGGGGACCGGGGAGCTGTTTTTT. It yields the protein CASSERRGTGELFF.

The V and J genes are TRBV5-1 and TRBJ1-2; a possible D gene is TRBD1 (6 bases). V shed 2 bases and J shed 6 bases, with 11 bases lying between them. CDR1 and CDR2 (germline): SGHRS, YFSETQ. The CDR3 covers 13 residues. Here the CDR3 DNA reads TGCGCCAGCAGCTTTGGGGACATCGATGGCTACACCTTC. This gives the protein CASSFGDIDGYTF.

This chain links TRBV10-1 with TRBJ2-3; D call uncertain. Germline values: CDR1 WNHNN, CDR2 SYGVQD (reference sequence). This CDR3 spans 13 amino acids. Between the trimmed V and J ends, which lost 9 bases and 0 bases, there was a span of 10 bases. The CDR3 region is CASEDASTDTQYF. The CDR3 DNA is TGCGCCAGTGAGGATGCTAGCACAGATACGCAGTATTTT.

This clone appeared a single time. The V call is TRBV4-1, the J call TRBJ1-2, with D maybe TRBD1 (6 bases). This CDR3 contains 18 residues. Trimming stripped 1 base from V and 6 bases from J, with 24 bases between. Germline V gives CDR1 MGHRA, CDR2 YSYEKL. In DNA form, the CDR3 reads TGCGCCAGCAGCCAAGGTGTTGCATTGGGGGCGAGGATTGATGGCTACACCTTC. Its protein is CASSQGVALGARIDGYTF.

The rearrangement joins TRBV7-8 to TRBJ2-3, with D possibly being TRBD2 (5 bases). Between the trimmed V and J ends, which lost 1 base and 3 bases, there was a span of 8 bases. Looked up from germline, CDR1 is SGHVS and CDR2 is FQNEAQ. CDR3 size: 14 residues. CDR3 sequence reads: CASSLVRGTDTQYF. The DNA of the CDR3 is TGTGCCAGCAGCTTAGTCCGCGGGACAGATACGCAGTATTTT. The full variable domain, rest sourced from reference TRBV7-8 and TRBJ2-3, is GAGVSQSPRYKVAKRGQDVALRCDPISGHVSLFWYQQALGQGPEFLTYFQNEAQLDKSGLPSDRFFAERPEGSVSTLKIQRTQQEDSAVYLCASSLVRGTDTQYFGPGTRLTVL.

This chain connects TRBV7-8 to TRBJ1-2, with 9 bases that match TRBD1. The CDR3 runs 17 residues. Trimming took 1 base from V and 3 from J; bases not matched to a gene: 9. CDR1 is SGHVS, CDR2 FQNEAQ, per germline. Written as DNA, the CDR3 is TGTGCCAGCAGCTTAGATCATGCGGGACAGGGAGACTATGGCTACACCTTC. It is translated as CASSLDHAGQGDYGYTF. Drawing the rest from reference TRBV7-8 and TRBJ1-2, the complete variable domain is GAGVSQSPRYKVAKRGQDVALRCDPISGHVSLFWYQQALGQGPEFLTYFQNEAQLDKSGLPSDRFFAERPEGSVSTLKIQRTQQEDSAVYLCASSLDHAGQGDYGYTFGSGTRLTVV.

The genes are TRBV5-6 and TRBJ2-5; TRBD2 matches at 10 bases. V was pared by 3 bases and J by 9 bases, with 17 bases of the junction left unmatched. The CDR3 length is 17 residues. CDR1 is SGHDT and CDR2 is YYEEEE in the germline V gene. The CDR3 region has the DNA TGTGCCAGCAGCTACGATCTGACTAGCGGGTCGCTTGGGGCCCAGTACTTC. This translates into CASSYDLTSGSLGAQYF.

The V gene is TRBV29-1, the J gene TRBJ2-1; D may be TRBD2 (6 bases). The CDR3 loop spans 15 amino acids. Trimming took off 4 bases at V and 0 bases at J, with 13 bases between the two ends. CDR1 SQVTM and CDR2 ANQGSEA come from the germline V gene. The CDR3 region is CSVGGDSSSYNEQFF. The CDR3 nucleotides read TGCAGCGTTGGGGGGGACTCGAGCTCCTACAATGAGCAGTTCTTC.

The chain couples TRBV24-1 to TRBJ2-3; D possibly corresponds to TRBD1 (6 bases). CDR1 and CDR2 (germline): KGHDR, SFDVKD. This CDR3 contains 13 residues. Trimming took off 7 bases at V and 2 bases at J, with 9 bases between the two ends. The CDR3 loop is CATRKGVTDTQYF. The CDR3 DNA follows: TGTGCCACCAGAAAGGGGGTCACAGATACGCAGTATTTT.

V is TRBV15 and J is TRBJ1-5; D is undetermined. V was clipped by 0 bases and J by 5 bases, with 5 bases between them. Germline CDR1 reads LNHNV; CDR2 reads YYDKDF (reference sequence). This CDR3 region has 13 residues. CDR3 protein: CATSREADQPQHF. For the CDR3, the DNA is TGTGCCACCAGCAGAGAGGCCGATCAGCCCCAGCATTTT.

V and J are TRBV24-1 and TRBJ2-2, with 8 bases matching TRBD1. From germline, CDR1 is KGHDR and CDR2 SFDVKD. Germline trimming cut 0 bases from V and 4 bases from J; bases unmatched to any gene: 3. The CDR3 length is 16 residues. CDR3 bases: TGTGCCACCAGTGATTTGGCGACAGGGGCCACCGGGGAGCTGTTTTTT. Residues: CATSDLATGATGELFF.

V is TRBV29-1 and J is TRBJ1-1; D is uncertain. The CDR3 runs 13 residues. V shed 8 bases and J shed 1 base, with 14 bases lying between them. The germline gives CDR1 SQVTM, CDR2 ANQGSEA. For the CDR3, the DNA is TGCAGCTTCTCTCCGACTTGGAACACTGAAGCTTTCTTT. Translation: CSFSPTWNTEAFF. The full variable domain, in which reference TRBV29-1 and TRBJ1-1 provide the parts outside the CDR3, is SAVISQKPSRDICQRGTSLTIQCQVDSQVTMMFWYRQQPGQSLTLIATANQGSEATYESGFVIDKFPISRPNLTFSTLTVSNMSPEDSSIYLCSFSPTWNTEAFFGQGTRLTVV.

DNA for the CDR3: TGTGCCAGCAGCGATACCGGGACAGGGGGCGAGGGCTACACCTTC. Residues: CASSDTGTGGEGYTF. V is TRBV7-9 and J is TRBJ1-2; the match to TRBD1 covers 12 bases. The V segment lost 5 bases and the J segment 8 bases; nucleotides outside the gene matches: 9. From germline, CDR1 is SEHNR and CDR2 FQNEAQ (reference sequence). The CDR3 contains 15 residues. The whole variable domain, remainder taken from reference TRBV7-9 and TRBJ1-2, is DTGVSQNPRHKITKRGQNVTFRCDPISEHNRLYWYRQTLGQGPEFLTYFQNEAQLEKSRLLSDRFSAERPKGSFSTLEIQRTEQGDSAMYLCASSDTGTGGEGYTFGSGTRLTVV.

This sequence joins TRBV5-6 and TRBJ1-5; D uncertain. There are 13 residues in the CDR3. With 2 bases removed from V and 1 base from J, the gap between germline ends came to 4 bases. Germline V CDR1 and CDR2: SGHDT, YYEEEE. CDR3 in amino acids: CASSFGSNQPQHF. CDR3 DNA sequence: TGTGCCAGCAGCTTTGGAAGCAATCAGCCCCAGCATTTT.

This clone was detected only once. The V call is TRBV14, the J call TRBJ2-3; D uncertain. There are 14 residues in the CDR3. Trimming took off 6 bases at V and 0 bases at J, with 10 bases between the two ends. Looked up from germline, CDR1 is SGHDN and CDR2 is FVKESK. The CDR3 region has the DNA TGTGCCAGCAGGGCCGGATTAAGCACAGATACGCAGTATTTT. It codes for CASRAGLSTDTQYF.

The genes are TRBV7-7 and TRBJ1-5; D gene unclear. Germline-derived CDR1 and CDR2 are SSHAT and FNYEAQ (reference sequence). V gave up 1 base and J gave up 5 bases, with 6 bases separating them. The CDR3 spans 13 residues. The CDR3 loop reads CASSLGGDQPQHF. Written as DNA, the CDR3 is TGTGCCAGCAGCTTAGGTGGAGATCAGCCCCAGCATTTT.

This rearrangement joins TRBV24-1 to TRBJ2-2, with no clear D. Germline lookup yields CDR1 KGHDR and CDR2 SFDVKD. There are 13 residues in the CDR3. Trimming took 4 bases from V and 7 from J, leaving 9 bases between them. The CDR3 DNA sequence: TGTGCCACCAGTGAAACTGTTGACGGGGAGCTGTTTTTT. Amino acid sequence: CATSETVDGELFF.

J is TRBJ1-6 and V is TRBV19; D possibly corresponds to TRBD1 (6 bases). Trimming removed 7 bases from V and 7 bases from J, with 17 bases in between. The CDR3 covers 15 residues. CDR1 LNHDA and CDR2 SQIVND come from the germline V gene (reference sequence). The CDR3 is CASKTHRDINSPLHF. In DNA form, the CDR3 reads TGTGCCAGTAAAACCCACCGGGACATAAATTCACCCCTCCACTTT.